These 29 T cell receptor beta chains were sequenced from one sample in a study of cytotoxic CD8 clonotypes in ibrutinib-treated CLL. Assay: immunoSEQ multiplex PCR; the TCRdb copy retains only in-frame clones and omits some. The sample consists of 270,000 or so clones, around 69% of them appearing once. The source material was PBMCs, sampled at disease progression, from a patient treated with ibrutinib. The receptors originated from a human donor with chronic lymphocytic leukemia.

The chain is built from TRBV29-1 and TRBJ2-1; no clear D gene. From germline, CDR1 is SQVTM and CDR2 ANQGSEA. V lost 5 bases to trimming and J lost 11 bases, with 4 bases between them. The CDR3 extends over 8 amino acids. In DNA, the CDR3 is TGCAGCGTTCCTCAGCAGTTCTTC. This sequence encodes CSVPQQFF.

The V call is TRBV18, the J call TRBJ2-2, with 8 bases lining up with TRBD1. Germline CDR1 is KGHSH and CDR2 is LQKENI. The trim removed 4 bases at V and 5 bases at J, leaving 6 bases unmatched. CDR3 length: 15 residues. DNA for the CDR3: TGTGCCAGCTCACTCCAGGGGGCGCTGACCGGGGAGCTGTTTTTT. Protein product: CASSLQGALTGELFF.

V usage is TRBV6-5 and J usage is TRBJ1-2; weak D call: TRBD1 (6 bases). The length of the CDR3 is 15 residues. Germline CDR1 is MNHEY and CDR2 is SVGAGI. V gave up 5 bases and J gave up 2 bases, with 15 bases separating them. CDR3 nucleotides: TGTGCCAGCAGTCTGGAACCAGGGGCCAACTATGGCTACACCTTC. Its translation is CASSLEPGANYGYTF.

This clone has more than one count but fewer than ten. The rearrangement uses TRBV19 and TRBJ2-3; 11 positions agree with TRBD2. This CDR3 has 16 residues. Per the germline V gene, CDR1 is LNHDA and CDR2 is SQIVND (reference sequence). V shed 5 bases and J 3 bases; nucleotides not matched to a gene: 7. CDR3 protein: CASSPLLAGGTDTQYF. The CDR3 DNA follows: TGTGCCAGTAGTCCACTCCTAGCGGGAGGAACAGATACGCAGTATTTT.

CDR3 nucleotide sequence: TGCGCCAGCAGCTTGGCAGTAAGTGGCGGCTACACCTTC. Its translation is CASSLAVSGGYTF. The chain has TRBV5-1 and TRBJ1-2; D is unclear. From germline, CDR1 is SGHRS and CDR2 YFSETQ. Trimming left V 0 bases short and J 8 bases short, with 11 bases between. This CDR3 comprises 13 residues.

The genes are TRBV10-3 and TRBJ2-5, with 11 bases identical to TRBD2. V was pared by 8 bases and J by 2 bases, with 13 bases of the junction left unmatched. Germline V lookup: CDR1 ENHRY, CDR2 SYGVKD. The CDR3 consists of 17 residues. The CDR3 loop reads CAIATWGGTSGQETQYF. DNA for the CDR3: TGTGCCATCGCGACCTGGGGGGGGACTAGCGGACAAGAGACCCAGTACTTC.

V and J are TRBV9 and TRBJ1-2; 7 bases fit TRBD1. The CDR3 runs 15 residues. Germline trimming cut 4 bases from V and 0 bases from J; bases unmatched to any gene: 6. Per germline, CDR1 SGDLS and CDR2 YYNGEE. The CDR3 protein is CASSLTGTANYGYTF. CDR3 in DNA: TGTGCCAGCAGCCTCACAGGGACAGCTAACTATGGCTACACCTTC.

The rearrangement links TRBV28 to TRBJ1-4; TRBD1 matches at 8 bases. Looked up from germline, CDR1 is MDHEN and CDR2 is SYDVKM. V lost 8 bases to trimming and J lost 7 bases; unmatched junction nucleotides: 9. The CDR3 runs to 14 residues. CDR3 nucleotides: TGTGCCAGCGGAACGGACAGGGTGGGTGAAAAACTGTTTTTT. It encodes CASGTDRVGEKLFF.

This chain joins TRBV10-3 and TRBJ1-2; possible D gene TRBD1, 5 bases. From germline, CDR1 is ENHRY and CDR2 SYGVKD. The CDR3 is made up of 16 amino acids. The ends were cut back, 7 bases at V and 1 base at J, with 19 bases in the middle. CDR3 sequence (DNA): TGTGCCATCAACACTCTTAGAGGCAGGGTTAACTATGGCTACACCTTC. It is translated as CAINTLRGRVNYGYTF.

The rearrangement uses TRBV29-1 and TRBJ1-2, with 8 nucleotides matching TRBD1. The CDR3 consists of 15 residues. V lost 4 bases to trimming and J lost 4 bases; unmatched junction nucleotides: 11. The germline V gene encodes CDR1 SQVTM and CDR2 ANQGSEA. The CDR3, as DNA: TGCAGCGTTGGAGACAGGGGCCCGGATCGCTATGGCTACACCTTC. Residues: CSVGDRGPDRYGYTF.

The chain combines TRBV19 with TRBJ1-2; tentatively, D is TRBD1 (6 bases). Trimming removed 3 bases at V and 4 bases at J, with 21 bases between. Germline CDR1 LNHDA, CDR2 SQIVND (reference sequence). The CDR3 consists of 17 residues. CDR3 coding DNA: TGTGCCAGTAGTATCGGCGGAGGGGGAATATTCGGCTATGGCTACACCTTC. Protein product: CASSIGGGGIFGYGYTF.

This clone was observed a few times. V gene TRBV27 combines with J gene TRBJ2-3; D may be TRBD1 (6 bases). CDR3 length equals 15 residues. Germline assignment: CDR1 MNHEY and CDR2 SMNVEV (reference sequence). V was clipped by 5 bases and J by 3 bases, with 15 bases between them. CDR3 residues: CASSPTGFRTDTQYF. Written as DNA, the CDR3 is TGTGCCAGCAGTCCCACAGGGTTCAGGACAGATACGCAGTATTTT.

The chain joins TRBV9 to TRBJ2-1; TRBD1 might be the D (6 bases). V was trimmed by 5 bases and J by 5 bases, leaving 14 bases between them. Germline lookup yields CDR1 SGDLS and CDR2 YYNGEE. CDR3 length: 14 residues. The CDR3 coding sequence is TGTGCCAGCAGTTGGGACACCGTCGACAATGAGCAGTTCTTC. As protein: CASSWDTVDNEQFF.

The gene calls are TRBV18 and TRBJ1-6, with D possibly matching TRBD1 (6 bases). V was shortened by 5 bases and J by 2 bases, with 10 bases between the two germline ends. There are 15 residues in the CDR3. CDR1 is KGHSH and CDR2 is LQKENI in the germline V gene. CDR3 nucleotide sequence: TGTGCCAGCTCAGCAGGGACAACCTATAATTCACCCCTCCACTTT. Its translation: CASSAGTTYNSPLHF.

V and J are TRBV5-1 and TRBJ1-1; 7 positions match TRBD1. CDR3 length: 12 amino acids. Trimming cost V 5 bases and J 10 bases; bases outside gene matches: 8. Germline V gene sequence: CDR1 SGHRS, CDR2 YFSETQ. The CDR3 nucleotides read TGCGCCAGCAGAGCGGCAGGGGGATCAGCTTTCTTT. Amino acid sequence: CASRAAGGSAFF. Full variable domain (rest looked up from reference TRBV5-1 and TRBJ1-1): KAGVTQTPRYLIKTRGQQVTLSCSPISGHRSVSWYQQTPGQGLQFLFEYFSETQRNKGNFPGRFSGRQFSNSRSEMNVSTLELGDSALYLCASRAAGGSAFFGQGTRLTVV.

The chain combines TRBV28 with TRBJ2-2; D not certain. The V gene's germline CDR1 is MDHEN and CDR2 SYDVKM. This CDR3 has 17 amino acids. V was cut by 5 bases and J by 3 bases, with 19 bases left in between. The CDR3 loop reads CASSPPGPLRYTGELFF. CDR3 DNA sequence: TGTGCCAGCAGTCCTCCTGGACCGCTGAGGTACACCGGGGAGCTGTTTTTT.

The chain employs TRBV10-3 and TRBJ1-2, with D uncertain. There are 17 residues in the CDR3. The ends were cut back, 1 base at V and 0 bases at J, with 15 bases in the middle. In germline, CDR1 is ENHRY, CDR2 SYGVKD. CDR3 sequence reads: CAISEFGPLTTNYGYTF. In DNA form, the CDR3 reads TGTGCCATCAGTGAGTTCGGGCCGCTGACCACTAACTATGGCTACACCTTC.

V is TRBV25-1 and J is TRBJ2-5; a weak D match, TRBD1 (7 bases). The V end was cut by 6 bases, the J end by 3 bases, with 17 bases between. Germline-derived CDR1 and CDR2 are MGHDK and SYGVNS. The CDR3 covers 15 residues. CDR3 coding DNA: TGTGCCAGCAGCCAGGGAGGCACAGGGGAAGAGACCCAGTACTTC. This encodes CASSQGGTGEETQYF.

The genes are TRBV18 and TRBJ2-7, with 10 bases fitting TRBD1. V trimming: 5 bases; J trimming: 3 bases; junction bases outside the gene matches: 4. The CDR3 totals 14 residues. Germline loops: CDR1 KGHSH, CDR2 LQKENI. The CDR3, as DNA: TGTGCCAGCTCAACGCGGACAGGGGGCTACGAGCAGTACTTC. Encoded protein: CASSTRTGGYEQYF.

This chain connects TRBV11-2 to TRBJ1-2; 8 nucleotides match TRBD1. Trimming took 7 bases from V and 2 from J; bases not matched to a gene: 12. Germline CDR1 and CDR2: SGHAT and FQNNGV. This CDR3 has 16 residues. For the CDR3, the DNA is TGTGCCAGCACCTGGGAGGCGGGACAGGTAAACTATGGCTACACCTTC. Translating it yields CASTWEAGQVNYGYTF.

CDR3 region: CASSPFRQETQYF. The CDR3 region has the DNA TGTGCCAGCTCACCATTTCGACAAGAGACCCAGTACTTC. The V and J genes are TRBV18 and TRBJ2-5; D call uncertain. Trimming pared 2 bases from V and 2 bases from J, leaving 6 bases between. CDR3 length: 13 amino acids. The germline CDR1 and CDR2 sequences are KGHSH and LQKENI. The full variable domain, with the rest looked up from reference TRBV18 and TRBJ2-5, is NAGVMQNPRHLVRRRGQEARLRCSPMKGHSHVYWYRQLPEEGLKFMVYLQKENIIDESGMPKERFSAEFPKEGPSILRIQQVVRGDSAAYFCASSPFRQETQYFGPGTRLLVL.

The CDR3 sequence is CASRTGIRGSTDTQYF. In DNA, the CDR3 is TGTGCCAGCAGGACTGGGATTCGGGGGAGCACAGATACGCAGTATTTT. This sequence joins TRBV5-5 and TRBJ2-3; D might be TRBD2 (6 bases). Germline CDR1 reads SGHKS; CDR2 reads YYEKEE (reference sequence). This CDR3 is 16 amino acids long. The ends were cut back, 5 bases at V and 0 bases at J, with 16 bases in the middle.

The genes are TRBV5-3 and TRBJ2-7; TRBD2 might be the D (5 bases). TRBV5-3 is reported as an ORF; its role is uncertain. V was shortened by 2 bases and J by 3 bases, with 12 bases between the two germline ends. The CDR3 is made up of 14 amino acids. CDR3 sequence: CARSFRGGGYEQYF. CDR3 coding DNA: TGTGCCAGAAGCTTTCGCGGAGGAGGCTACGAGCAGTACTTC.

CDR3 in amino acids: CASSRPGLTLTEAFF. The CDR3 region has the DNA TGTGCCAGCAGCAGGCCGGGACTGACCCTCACTGAAGCTTTCTTT. The chain links TRBV7-2 to TRBJ1-1; maybe TRBD1 (5 bases). This CDR3 is 15 amino acids long. Germline V CDR1 and CDR2: SGHTA, FQGNSA. The V end was cut by 5 bases, the J end by 4 bases, with 17 bases between.

CDR3: CASSQESTGEPYGYTF. In DNA form, the CDR3 reads TGCGCCAGCAGCCAGGAATCGACAGGGGAACCCTATGGCTACACCTTC. This chain uses TRBV4-1 with TRBJ1-2; 8 bases are shared with TRBD1. The CDR3 consists of 16 residues. Trimming removed 3 bases from V and 4 bases from J; junction bases left unmatched: 10. Germline V gene lookup returns CDR1 MGHRA and CDR2 YSYEKL.

The chain uses TRBV10-3 and TRBJ2-7, with 7 bases fitting TRBD1. The V gene end was trimmed by 4 bases and the J gene end by 3 bases; junction bases not matched to a gene: 3. The CDR3 covers 13 residues. CDR1 and CDR2 from the germline V gene are ENHRY and SYGVKD. In DNA form, the CDR3 reads TGTGCCATCAGTGCCCAGGGGGACTACGAGCAGTACTTC. This gives the protein CAISAQGDYEQYF.

The V gene is TRBV29-1, the J gene TRBJ2-1; no clear D gene. The CDR3 has 10 residues. Per the germline V gene, CDR1 is SQVTM and CDR2 is ANQGSEA. V lost 4 bases and J lost 6, with 4 bases in between. The CDR3: CSVGVNEQFF. The DNA of the CDR3 is TGCAGCGTTGGGGTCAATGAGCAGTTCTTC.

The V and J genes are TRBV19 and TRBJ1-6; D is unresolved. The CDR3 has 17 residues. The germline V gene has CDR1 LNHDA and CDR2 SQIVND (reference sequence). The V and J ends lost 1 base and 5 bases respectively, with 15 bases between them. DNA for the CDR3: TGTGCCAGTAGTATAGGAGTCGCAGGTCCTCATAATTCACCCCTCCACTTT. This codes for CASSIGVAGPHNSPLHF.

This clone was counted a few times. The chain links TRBV29-1 to TRBJ2-3; a weak D match, TRBD2 (5 bases). Trimming left V 4 bases short and J 2 bases short, with 16 bases between. CDR1 and CDR2 (germline): SQVTM, ANQGSEA. There are 15 residues in the CDR3. The CDR3 region has the DNA TGCAGCGTTGCCGCGGCTCCGGGGTCCACAGATACGCAGTATTTT. Amino acids: CSVAAAPGSTDTQYF.